This entry concerns a single TCR beta chain. This specimen belongs to a study of blood T cell repertoires in COVID-19. V lost 2 bases and J 2 bases, leaving 11 bases between the germline ends. Germline V gene data show CDR1 as SGHTA and CDR2 as FQGNSA. CDR3 length: 15 residues. The repertoire was sequenced with immunoSEQ multiplex PCR; TCRdb's copy has only in-frame clones and lacks some. The profile shows 35,000 to 45,000 clones, around 90% of them singletons. This receptor was taken from a human donor in a cohort sampled during active COVID-19. Sequencing input: peripheral blood. The V call is TRBV7-2, the J call TRBJ2-3; perhaps TRBD1 as D (5 bases). The CDR3 reads CASSLTQGYTDTQYF. The CDR3 bases are TGTGCCAGCAGCTTAACTCAGGGTTACACAGATACGCAGTATTTT.